This TCR beta chain is drawn from a study of T cells in Graves' hyperthyroidism and ophthalmopathy. Study-level information: Pretreatment peripheral blood was obtained at initial diagnosis.

From RNA transcripts, TCR beta CDR3 regions were amplified. RT-PCR in the first round (using the HTBI primer set) targeted the TCR CDR3. Each CDR3 protein is one row after TCRdb ran MiXCR on the multiplex PCR reads. The sample has a few hundred thousand distinct CDR3 sequences; around 21% are singletons. Stability of Graves' hyperthyroidism was defined as absent ophthalmopathy progression within 18 months. Patients were aged 18 to 65, had disease duration under 2 months, and had newly diagnosed hyperthyroidism. Findings and caveats of the study: Ophthalmopathy, which appeared later, was predicted by the model a median 6.5 months before onset.

This clonotype was observed at least ten times. Its antigen remains unknown. CDR1 and CDR2 (germline): SNHLY, FYNNEI. V was cut by 7 bases and J by 1 base, with 13 bases left in between. The CDR3 is made up of 14 amino acids. The chain carries TRBV2 and TRBJ1-1; D call uncertain. The TCR originated in a man aged 18 to 29 with Graves' hyperthyroidism. Specimen: blood. In DNA form, the CDR3 reads TGTGCCAGCACCGCTCGGCGAGAGAACACTGAAGCTTTCTTT. This translates into CASTARRENTEAFF. The full variable domain, with the rest looked up from reference TRBV2 and TRBJ1-1, is EPEVTQTPSHQVTQMGQEVILRCVPISNHLYFYWYRQILGQKVEFLVSFYNNEISEKSEIFDDQFSVERPDGSNFTLKIRSTKLEDSAMYFCASTARRENTEAFFGQGTRLTVV.